This T cell receptor beta chain comes out of a study of long-term antiretroviral therapy in people with HIV. Study-wide points: Before ART, certain clones expanded, and these dominated the repertoire at all time points.

About this clone: Its antigen is unknown. Other DNA sequences from this sample encode an identical CDR3 as well.

Investigators performed immunoSEQ version v3.0 at survey level. Method: immunoSEQ multiplex PCR; TCRdb's copy keeps in-frame clones and lacks some. The data show approximately 27,000 clones, with 80% to 90% seen just once and roughly 3.9% held by the top ten. Trimming cost V 0 bases and J 0 bases, with 8 bases left between them. Germline V CDR1 and CDR2: SGHRS, YFSETQ. The CDR3 has 15 residues. Sequenced material: unsorted PBMCs, taken 1.8 years after starting antiretroviral therapy. This clonotype originated in a woman between 18 and 29 years old with HIV. V gene TRBV5-1 combines with J gene TRBJ2-3; D not resolved. CDR3 sequence reads: CASSLERASTDTQYF. As DNA, the CDR3 is TGCGCCAGCAGCTTGGAACGCGCTAGCACAGATACGCAGTATTTT. Filled out from reference TRBV5-1 and TRBJ2-3, the complete variable domain reads KAGVTQTPRYLIKTRGQQVTLSCSPISGHRSVSWYQQTPGQGLQFLFEYFSETQRNKGNFPGRFSGRQFSNSRSEMNVSTLELGDSALYLCASSLERASTDTQYFGPGTRLTVL.